This TCR beta chain was documented in a study of blood T cell repertoires in COVID-19. In germline, CDR1 is SGHVS, CDR2 FQNEAQ. This CDR3 contains 14 residues. V lost 4 bases, J lost 3 bases, and 12 bases lay in between. Authors' processing steps: Reference gene primers were amplified, and this amplification served to estimate nucleated cell counts. The method was immunoSEQ multiplex PCR; TCRdb's version includes in-frame clones alone and lacks a portion of them. For V, J and clone size, that table is used; D and trimming come from the DNA. The table records roughly 130,000 clones, 84% of them present only once. Researchers sorted participants into cohorts using their self-reported clinical history.

This sequence joins TRBV7-8 and TRBJ1-2; TRBD1 might be the D (5 bases). This sequence originates from a young woman who had recovered from COVID-19. The specimen sequenced was PBMCs or T cells enriched from blood (not recorded which). The CDR3 protein is CASSWGGNYYGYTF. The CDR3 nucleotides are TGTGCCAGCAGCTGGGGGGGGAATTACTATGGCTACACCTTC.